Sequencing of this TCR beta chain was carried out in a study of beta chain features in type 1 diabetes. Whole-study findings and limits: In type 1 diabetes patients, VDJ junctions had fewer insertions; deletions at these junctions were more frequent. The study found moderately but significantly shorter TCRB CDR3s in all four CD4+ subsets of Type 1 diabetes patients. HLA effects on TCRB rearrangement stayed unresolved here. PCR could preferentially amplify shorter templates, alike in patients and controls.

The length of the CDR3 is 13 residues. V was clipped by 5 bases and J by 6 bases, with 12 bases between them. Germline V gives CDR1 SGHDT, CDR2 YYEEEE. In its sample, this clone was seen a few times. Its antigen is still unknown. Expressed TCRB transcripts were sequenced because the entire RNA isolate underwent reverse transcription. The repertoire was sequenced with immunoSEQ multiplex PCR; TCRdb's copy has only in-frame clones and lacks some. The profile shows tens of thousands of clones, around 40% of them singletons. This clonotype was obtained from a man in his thirties or forties with type 1 diabetes. V and J are TRBV5-6 and TRBJ2-4; the D gene is possibly TRBD1 (6 bases). The material sequenced was Tregs from blood. CDR3 nucleotides: TGTGCCAGCAGATTCACAGGGTCAAACATTCAGTACTTC. Amino acids: CASRFTGSNIQYF.